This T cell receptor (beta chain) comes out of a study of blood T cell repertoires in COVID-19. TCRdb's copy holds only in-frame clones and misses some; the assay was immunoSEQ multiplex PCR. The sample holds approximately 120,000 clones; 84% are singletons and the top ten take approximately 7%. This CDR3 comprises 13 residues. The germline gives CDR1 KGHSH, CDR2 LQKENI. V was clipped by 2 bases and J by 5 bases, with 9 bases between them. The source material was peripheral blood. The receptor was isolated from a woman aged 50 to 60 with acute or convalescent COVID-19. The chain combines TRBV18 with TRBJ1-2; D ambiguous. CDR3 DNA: TGTGCCAGCTCACCAGAAGGGAGATATGGCTACACCTTC. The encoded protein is CASSPEGRYGYTF. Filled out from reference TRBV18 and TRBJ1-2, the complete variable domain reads NAGVMQNPRHLVRRRGQEARLRCSPMKGHSHVYWYRQLPEEGLKFMVYLQKENIIDESGMPKERFSAEFPKEGPSILRIQQVVRGDSAAYFCASSPEGRYGYTFGSGTRLTVV.